The 13 T cell receptor beta chains listed next were all sequenced from one sample in a study of cytomegalovirus exposure and HLA in healthy donors. Vbeta (60) and Jbeta (13) primers were used in the PCR. TCRdb keeps only in-frame clones here, not all; method: immunoSEQ multiplex PCR. The top ten hold under 3% of the sample, which has 130,000 to 150,000 clones, 64% seen once. Specimen: PBMCs. These receptor sequences come from a woman aged 25 to 39 in good health and CMV-seropositive.

This clone was seen a handful of times. V usage is TRBV5-1 and J usage is TRBJ1-6; 8 bases agree with TRBD1. The CDR3 length is 17 residues. Germline values: CDR1 SGHRS, CDR2 YFSETQ. V gave up 4 bases and J gave up 0 bases; unmatched junction bases: 6. CDR3 residues: CASSLRTGSSYNSPLHF. CDR3 coding DNA: TGCGCCAGCAGCCTTAGGACAGGGAGCTCCTATAATTCACCCCTCCACTTT. Filled out from reference TRBV5-1 and TRBJ1-6, the complete variable domain reads KAGVTQTPRYLIKTRGQQVTLSCSPISGHRSVSWYQQTPGQGLQFLFEYFSETQRNKGNFPGRFSGRQFSNSRSEMNVSTLELGDSALYLCASSLRTGSSYNSPLHFGNGTRLTVT.

The CDR3 region has the DNA TGTGCCAGTAGTTCTGCTATCTACAATGAGCAGTTCTTC. Translation gives CASSSAIYNEQFF. The chain joins TRBV19 to TRBJ2-1; D call uncertain. The CDR3 runs 13 residues. Deletions cut 5 bases from V and 3 bases from J, with 8 bases between. Per germline, CDR1 LNHDA and CDR2 SQIVND (reference sequence).

The chain has TRBV5-6 and TRBJ2-7, with unresolved D. The CDR3 is made up of 12 amino acids. Germline values: CDR1 SGHDT, CDR2 YYEEEE. V gave up 5 bases and J gave up 6 bases, with 12 bases separating them. Here the CDR3 reads CASRRELSEQYF. In DNA, the CDR3 is TGTGCCAGCAGACGAGAACTGTCCGAGCAGTACTTC.

The chain carries TRBV5-1 and TRBJ2-7, with 7 bases matching TRBD2. This CDR3 is built from 12 residues. V lost 4 bases and J lost 7; bases outside the gene matches: 5. The germline CDR1 and CDR2 sequences are SGHRS and YFSETQ. Here the CDR3 DNA reads TGCGCCAGCAGCGGAGGAGCGGGGGAGCAGTACTTC. Translating gives CASSGGAGEQYF.

The chain employs TRBV6-6 and TRBJ1-3, with 7 bases that match TRBD1. V lost 6 bases and J lost 4; bases outside the gene matches: 9. Germline V lookup: CDR1 MNHNY, CDR2 SVGAGI (reference sequence). The CDR3 has 15 amino acids. The CDR3 loop reads CASRESGTAGNTIYF. In DNA, the CDR3 is TGTGCCAGCAGAGAATCCGGGACAGCCGGAAACACCATATATTTT.

The V gene is TRBV9, the J gene TRBJ1-5; 7 bases match TRBD1. Unmatched junction bases numbered 9, after V lost 6 bases and J lost 6 bases. Germline V CDR1 and CDR2: SGDLS, YYNGEE. The CDR3 spans 14 residues. The CDR3, as DNA: TGTGCCAGCATGGGTCGACAGGGCAGTCAGCCCCAGCATTTT. This gives the protein CASMGRQGSQPQHF.

This chain joins TRBV5-1 and TRBJ1-2, with 8 bases matching TRBD1. The V segment lost 2 bases and the J segment 5 bases; nucleotides outside the gene matches: 8. The CDR3 is made up of 15 amino acids. The germline V gene has CDR1 SGHRS and CDR2 YFSETQ. The CDR3 region is CASSFGDRKEYGYTF. The CDR3 bases are TGCGCCAGCAGCTTCGGGGACAGGAAAGAATATGGCTACACCTTC.

This clone came up a few times. The chain carries TRBV7-6 and TRBJ1-3; 9 bases map to TRBD1. This CDR3 is built from 18 residues. V lost 5 bases, J lost 0 bases, and 11 bases stayed unmatched. The germline V gene encodes CDR1 SGHVS and CDR2 FNYEAQ. The CDR3 loop reads CASSVGGTGFSSGNTIYF. As DNA, the CDR3 is TGTGCCAGCAGCGTCGGCGGGACAGGGTTCTCCTCTGGAAACACCATATATTTT.

V usage is TRBV10-3 and J usage is TRBJ2-7; TRBD1 matches 9 bases. V was clipped by 6 bases and J by 5 bases; unmatched bases: 8. The V gene's germline CDR1 is ENHRY and CDR2 SYGVKD. The CDR3 extends over 14 amino acids. CDR3 bases: TGTGCCATCAGGGGACAGGGTATGGTCCACGAGCAGTACTTC. Amino acid sequence: CAIRGQGMVHEQYF.

The chain is built from TRBV27 and TRBJ2-2; TRBD2 agrees at 11 bases. CDR3 length: 17 residues. Germline-derived CDR1 and CDR2 are MNHEY and SMNVEV (reference sequence). V shed 6 bases and J 5 bases; nucleotides not matched to a gene: 11. CDR3 amino acids: CASRASGGTAGTGELFF. In nucleotides, the CDR3 is TGTGCCAGCAGGGCTAGCGGGGGGACTGCGGGGACCGGGGAGCTGTTTTTT.

This chain joins TRBV4-1 and TRBJ2-7, with D possibly TRBD2 on 6 matching bases. The V gene's germline CDR1 is MGHRA and CDR2 YSYEKL. This CDR3 has 14 amino acids. V was pared by 3 bases and J by 5 bases, with 14 bases between. The CDR3 coding sequence is TGCGCCAGCAGCCAGGGGACTCTCTGGGACGAGCAGTACTTC. Its translation: CASSQGTLWDEQYF.

The V call is TRBV7-2, the J call TRBJ2-2, with D maybe TRBD2 (5 bases). Germline V gene lookup returns CDR1 SGHTA and CDR2 FQGNSA. The CDR3 runs to 17 residues. The V gene lost 5 bases and the J gene lost 4 bases, with 20 bases spanning the gap. The CDR3 loop is CASSAGLYTTLTGELFF. CDR3 DNA: TGTGCCAGCAGCGCCGGACTGTATACAACCCTCACCGGGGAGCTGTTTTTT.

This chain links TRBV11-2 with TRBJ2-3, with TRBD2 matching 9 bases. V was pared by 3 bases and J by 4 bases, with 11 bases of the junction left unmatched. CDR1 SGHAT and CDR2 FQNNGV come from the germline V gene. This CDR3 comprises 17 residues. CDR3 protein: CASSFRGLAGVADTQYF. CDR3 nucleotides: TGTGCCAGCAGCTTTCGAGGGTTAGCGGGAGTCGCAGATACGCAGTATTTT.